These 32 T cell receptor beta chains came from one sample sequenced in a study of T-cell memory formation after mild COVID-19. TCRdb called the 5' RACE reads again in MiXCR, with one record for every CDR3 protein. The sample carries about 82,000 distinct CDR3 sequences, more than 10% recorded once. The sequencing sample was made of PBMCs or a T cell subset sorted from them (not recorded which). These receptors came from an adult woman who had mild COVID-19 (a few samples of this study predate the infection). Cell type and time point are not known.

The rearrangement uses TRBV7-2 and TRBJ2-3; D is perhaps TRBD2 (8 bases). With 4 bases removed from V and 4 bases from J, the gap between germline ends came to 24 bases. CDR1 is SGHTA, CDR2 FQGNSA, per germline. The CDR3 loop spans 18 amino acids. CDR3 nucleotides: TGTGCCAGCAGCTCAATACTAGCGGTAGGGGGCCCCCCAGATACGCAGTATTTT. This translates into CASSSILAVGGPPDTQYF.

In this sample, this clonotype turned up many times. The chain has TRBV7-9 and TRBJ2-5, with D perhaps TRBD1 or TRBD2 (5 bases each). V shed 5 bases and J shed 2 bases, with 21 bases lying between them. Per germline, CDR1 SEHNR and CDR2 FQNEAQ (reference sequence). The CDR3 totals 17 residues. The CDR3 DNA reads TGTGCCAGCAGCCCCCACCTAGGTGGGACGGATCAAGAGACCCAGTACTTC. It encodes CASSPHLGGTDQETQYF. Variable domain in full (rest from reference TRBV7-9 and TRBJ2-5): DTGVSQNPRHKITKRGQNVTFRCDPISEHNRLYWYRQTLGQGPEFLTYFQNEAQLEKSRLLSDRFSAERPKGSFSTLEIQRTEQGDSAMYLCASSPHLGGTDQETQYFGPGTRLLVL.

This clonotype has at least ten counts. The rearrangement links TRBV7-9 to TRBJ1-5; no clear D. CDR3 length: 13 residues. V was clipped by 5 bases and J by 2 bases, with 7 bases between them. Per germline, CDR1 SEHNR and CDR2 FQNEAQ (reference sequence). The CDR3 DNA reads TGTGCCAGCAGCCCGGGAGGCAATCAGCCCCAGCATTTT. Encoded protein: CASSPGGNQPQHF.

This clonotype came up a few times. The genes are TRBV4-1 and TRBJ2-7; 10 nucleotides line up with TRBD1. The CDR3 extends over 14 amino acids. CDR1 and CDR2 (germline): MGHRA, YSYEKL. V lost 6 bases and J lost 6; bases outside the gene matches: 8. The CDR3 sequence is CASSHDRGPSEQYF. Written as DNA, the CDR3 is TGCGCCAGCAGTCATGACAGGGGGCCCTCCGAGCAGTACTTC.

This clonotype was found a few times. The rearrangement links TRBV5-8 to TRBJ2-1; D gene uncertain. CDR1 is SGHTS and CDR2 is YDEGEE in the germline V gene. V was pared by 0 bases and J by 1 base, with 5 bases between. The CDR3 consists of 14 residues. CDR3 coding DNA: TGTGCCAGCAGCTTGGTGCCTTCCTACAATGAGCAGTTCTTC. Translation gives CASSLVPSYNEQFF.

This clonotype has ten or more counts. The rearrangement joins TRBV6-6 to TRBJ2-3, with 10 bases matching TRBD1. Germline V CDR1 and CDR2: MNHNY, SVGAGI (reference sequence). The CDR3 totals 17 residues. After removal of 4 bases from V and 2 bases from J, the junction contained 9 bases not matched to a gene. The CDR3 nucleotides are TGTGCCAGCAGTTTGTCTGGACAGGGGGTTTCCACAGATACGCAGTATTTT. Encoded protein: CASSLSGQGVSTDTQYF.

This clonotype appeared a few times. CDR3: CASSRPGQGIYYEQYF. For the CDR3, the DNA is TGTGCCAGCAGCCGACCGGGACAGGGGATATACTACGAGCAGTACTTC. The J gene is TRBJ2-7, the V gene TRBV11-3; TRBD1 agrees at 10 bases. The CDR3 extends over 16 amino acids. The V gene end was trimmed by 5 bases and the J gene end by 3 bases; junction bases not matched to a gene: 10. The V gene's germline CDR1 is SGHNT and CDR2 YENEEA.

This clonotype was detected a few times. This chain uses TRBV5-6 with TRBJ2-7, with unresolved D. The CDR3 is 14 residues long. V shed 0 bases and J shed 7 bases, with 14 bases lying between them. Germline V gives CDR1 SGHDT, CDR2 YYEEEE. The DNA for the CDR3 is TGTGCCAGCAGCTTGGGGTGGGGTTTTGGAGAGCAGTACTTC. Amino acids: CASSLGWGFGEQYF.

The table lists this clonotype with a few counts. The chain recombines TRBV4-1 with TRBJ2-3; unclear D gene. The germline CDR1 and CDR2 sequences are MGHRA and YSYEKL. This CDR3 is 15 amino acids long. V lost 5 bases, J lost 2 bases, and 14 bases lay in between. CDR3 in DNA: TGCGCCAGCAGCATTCACCCAGGCAACACAGATACGCAGTATTTT. Its translation is CASSIHPGNTDTQYF.

The CDR3 loop is CASSYFIGQAYEQYF. DNA for the CDR3: TGTGCCAGCAGTTACTTTATCGGACAAGCCTACGAGCAGTACTTC. The V call is TRBV6-5, the J call TRBJ2-7, with D possibly matching TRBD1 (5 bases). The CDR3 length is 15 residues. V lost 1 base to trimming and J lost 2 bases, with 12 bases between them. In germline, CDR1 is MNHEY, CDR2 SVGAGI.

The chain employs TRBV7-9 and TRBJ2-7, with D perhaps assigned TRBD1 or TRBD2 (5 bases each). The CDR3 extends over 15 amino acids. Germline V gives CDR1 SEHNR, CDR2 FQNEAQ (reference sequence). The V and J ends lost 5 bases and 0 bases respectively, with 14 bases between them. In nucleotides, the CDR3 is TGTGCCAGCAGCCGCGAGGGGCCCCCCTCCTACGAGCAGTACTTC. Translating gives CASSREGPPSYEQYF.

This clonotype was picked up a small number of times. The chain employs TRBV7-3 and TRBJ2-3; 10 bases match TRBD1. With V trimmed by 4 bases and J by 5 bases, 3 bases remained unmatched. CDR3 length: 14 residues. Looked up from germline, CDR1 is SGHTA and CDR2 is FQGTGA. The CDR3 here is CASSSGQGIDTQYF. The DNA of the CDR3 is TGTGCCAGCAGCTCGGGACAGGGGATAGATACGCAGTATTTT.

The rearrangement uses TRBV4-3 and TRBJ2-1, with no clear D. The CDR3 is 13 amino acids. CDR1 LGHNA and CDR2 YSLEER come from the germline V gene. Trimming cost V 6 bases and J 8 bases, with 14 bases left between them. CDR3: CASSRRTMDEQFF. CDR3 bases: TGCGCCAGCAGTCGCCGTACTATGGATGAGCAGTTCTTC.

This clonotype showed up many times. This chain links TRBV6-5 with TRBJ2-1, with 9 positions matching TRBD2. Germline V CDR1 and CDR2: MNHEY, SVGAGI. The CDR3 has 15 residues. The junction had 13 bases not matched to a gene; V was cut back by 7 bases and J by 9 bases. In DNA form, the CDR3 reads TGTGCCAGCAAGATGAGGGCGGGAGGGAGGATTGAGCAGTTCTTC. Translating gives CASKMRAGGRIEQFF.

This clonotype was seen only a few times. The chain joins TRBV12-3 or TRBV12-4 to TRBJ1-1, with TRBD1 identical over 8 bases. V lost 5 bases and J lost 1; bases outside the gene matches: 6. CDR3 length: 15 amino acids. The CDR3 DNA sequence: TGTGCCAGCAGTCCACAGGGGGTCGGGAACACTGAAGCTTTCTTT. Its protein is CASSPQGVGNTEAFF.

This clonotype was recorded a few times. The J gene is TRBJ2-1, the V gene TRBV27; D may be TRBD2 (6 bases). The V and J ends lost 10 bases and 9 bases respectively, with 19 bases between them. The CDR3 runs 13 residues. Germline V gene sequence: CDR1 MNHEY, CDR2 SMNVEV (reference sequence). CDR3 bases: TGTGCCACACTAGGCCCCGGGCGGGGTGAGCAGTTCTTC. Protein sequence: CATLGPGRGEQFF.

The chain links TRBV12-3 or TRBV12-4 to TRBJ2-3; D may correspond to TRBD1 or TRBD2 (6 bases each). There are 14 residues in the CDR3. The V gene lost 4 bases and the J gene lost 1 base, with 9 bases spanning the gap. The CDR3, as DNA: TGTGCCAGCAGTTCGGGGGCCGGCACAGATACGCAGTATTTT. Its translation: CASSSGAGTDTQYF.

The chain couples TRBV24-1 to TRBJ2-7, with TRBD1 matching 9 bases. CDR1 KGHDR and CDR2 SFDVKD come from the germline V gene. The ends lost 2 bases at V and 3 bases at J; junction bases unmatched: 4. The CDR3 length is 15 residues. CDR3 sequence: CATSDSGQGHYEQYF. As DNA, the CDR3 is TGTGCCACCAGTGATTCGGGACAGGGACACTACGAGCAGTACTTC.

This clonotype was observed a handful of times. The chain uses TRBV7-6 and TRBJ2-7, with D perhaps matching TRBD1 (6 bases). The CDR3 length is 14 residues. Trimming removed 1 base at V and 4 bases at J, with 11 bases between. Germline CDR1 reads SGHVS; CDR2 reads FNYEAQ. The DNA of the CDR3 is TGTGCCAGCAGCTTAGGCCCAGGGGAGTACGAGCAGTACTTC. Its protein product is CASSLGPGEYEQYF.

The chain couples TRBV30 to TRBJ2-7, with unresolved D. This CDR3 spans 11 amino acids. CDR1 is GTSNPN, CDR2 SVGIG, per germline (reference sequence). V was trimmed by 0 bases and J by 5 bases, leaving 5 bases between them. The CDR3 is CAWSVQHEQYF. The DNA for the CDR3 is TGTGCCTGGAGTGTACAGCACGAGCAGTACTTC.

V and J are TRBV4-3 and TRBJ1-2; TRBD1 might be the D (5 bases). With 1 base removed from V and 5 bases from J, the gap between germline ends came to 11 bases. Germline loops: CDR1 LGHNA, CDR2 YSLEER. There are 14 residues in the CDR3. CDR3 nucleotides: TGCGCCAGCAGCCAAGTAGGGGAGGGGTATGGCTACACCTTC. Protein sequence: CASSQVGEGYGYTF.

The chain employs TRBV29-1 and TRBJ2-2; D not certain. The CDR3 is 11 residues long. Germline CDR1 is SQVTM and CDR2 is ANQGSEA. V lost 3 bases and J 2 bases, leaving 1 base between the germline ends. The CDR3 DNA sequence: TGCAGCGTTGATAACACCGGGGAGCTGTTTTTT. Its translation is CSVDNTGELFF.

The genes are TRBV7-8 and TRBJ2-3; D might be TRBD1 or TRBD2, each matching 5 bases. CDR3 length: 14 residues. V shed 3 bases and J shed 5 bases, with 12 bases lying between them. CDR1 and CDR2 from the germline V gene are SGHVS and FQNEAQ. The CDR3 DNA sequence: TGTGCCAGCAGCTTGGGGGTCGGCAGAGATACGCAGTATTTT. This gives the protein CASSLGVGRDTQYF.

The chain couples TRBV30 to TRBJ2-1; D is unresolved. V was cut by 4 bases and J by 7 bases, with 20 bases left in between. Per germline, CDR1 GTSNPN and CDR2 SVGIG (reference sequence). The CDR3 loop spans 15 amino acids. The CDR3 bases are TGTGCCTGGATTCAGTACATAGGGTGGGAAAATGAGCAGTTCTTC. It encodes CAWIQYIGWENEQFF.

The rearrangement uses TRBV5-1 and TRBJ2-3; D might be TRBD1 (5 bases). The CDR3 runs 15 residues. Trimming cost V 6 bases and J 2 bases, with 16 bases left between them. Germline V CDR1 and CDR2: SGHRS, YFSETQ. The CDR3 loop reads CASKGHSGITDTQYF. The CDR3 bases are TGCGCCAGCAAAGGACACTCGGGTATCACAGATACGCAGTATTTT.

The table lists this clonotype with a few counts. The rearrangement joins TRBV7-8 to TRBJ2-7; D tentatively fits TRBD1 or TRBD2 (6 bases each). The CDR3 is made up of 15 amino acids. The V gene lost 9 bases and the J gene lost 2 bases, with 20 bases spanning the gap. Germline CDR1 SGHVS, CDR2 FQNEAQ. The CDR3 DNA reads as TGTGCCAGTCAAAACGGGGGCTTTTCGACCTACGAGCAGTACTTC. Amino acid sequence: CASQNGGFSTYEQYF.

This clonotype has just a few counts. This chain connects TRBV4-1 to TRBJ1-1; TRBD1 is a possible D gene (5 bases). Germline V gene sequence: CDR1 MGHRA, CDR2 YSYEKL. The CDR3 has 13 residues. Trimming shortened V by 6 bases and J by 2 bases, and 10 bases separated the two germline ends. This chain's CDR3 is CASRDNTNTEAFF. The CDR3 coding sequence is TGCGCCAGCAGGGACAACACCAACACTGAAGCTTTCTTT.

This clonotype was counted between two and nine times. The V and J genes are TRBV20-1 and TRBJ1-4; TRBD1 is a possible D gene (5 bases). This CDR3 spans 16 amino acids. The germline gives CDR1 DFQATT, CDR2 SNEGSKA (reference sequence). V lost 3 bases, J lost 4 bases, and 18 bases lay in between. As DNA, the CDR3 is TGCAGTGCTAGGTGGGACCGCCAAAGATTTAATGAAAAACTGTTTTTT. Translating gives CSARWDRQRFNEKLFF.

The V call is TRBV7-9, the J call TRBJ2-1, with 8 bases matching TRBD2. The CDR3 covers 14 residues. CDR1 and CDR2 from the germline V gene are SEHNR and FQNEAQ (reference sequence). After removal of 5 bases from V and 8 bases from J, the junction contained 8 bases not matched to a gene. The CDR3 nucleotides are TGTGCCAGCAGCGAACCTAGCGGGCCACATGAGCAGTTCTTC. This codes for CASSEPSGPHEQFF.

The V gene is TRBV20-1, the J gene TRBJ2-1; TRBD1 is a possible D gene (6 bases). V was trimmed by 0 bases and J by 4 bases, leaving 16 bases between them. Looked up from germline, CDR1 is DFQATT and CDR2 is SNEGSKA (reference sequence). The CDR3 consists of 16 residues. The CDR3 region has the DNA TGCAGTGCTAGAGATCGTAGGACAGCTTTTTACAATGAGCAGTTCTTC. Translation: CSARDRRTAFYNEQFF.

The CDR3 loop is CASSLGGAGFGTDTQYF. The CDR3 nucleotides are TGTGCCAGCAGTTTGGGGGGGGCCGGGTTTGGCACAGATACGCAGTATTTT. The chain has TRBV27 and TRBJ2-3, with a tentative D call TRBD2 (7 bases). The CDR3 length is 17 residues. V was clipped by 3 bases and J by 1 base, with 17 bases between them. Per the germline V gene, CDR1 is MNHEY and CDR2 is SMNVEV (reference sequence).

This clonotype has only a few counts. The chain carries TRBV5-1 and TRBJ2-7, with 9 bases lining up with TRBD1. The CDR3 length is 17 residues. Per germline, CDR1 SGHRS and CDR2 YFSETQ. Unmatched junction bases numbered 16, after V lost 4 bases and J lost 5 bases. The CDR3 coding sequence is TGCGCCAGCAGCCCCGGGACAGGGTCTACAATACAGGACGAGCAGTACTTC. Encoded protein: CASSPGTGSTIQDEQYF.